A selection of T cell receptor beta chains follows, all from one sample in a study of brain T cells in children with intractable seizures. TCRdb keeps only in-frame clones here, not all; method: immunoSEQ multiplex PCR. The sample lists tens of thousands of clones, about nine tenths occurring once. The source material was peripheral blood, sampled at surgery. These receptors came from a girl aged 2 to 10 with tuberous sclerosis and intractable seizures. CDR3s include the opening cysteine and the closing phenylalanine or tryptophan. The D gene is left open where the match is weak. Only some rows state a clone size, as once, few, many or a class for expanded clones.

>TRBJ2-4|TRBV5-1|-|-
TGCGCCAGCAGCTTGAATTCGGTTCTAGCCAAAAACATTCAGTACTTC
CASSLNSVLAKNIQYF
>TRBJ2-5|TRBV24-1|TRBD1|-
TGTGCCACCAGTGATGCGACAGGGTATAAACAAGAGACCCAGTACTTC
CATSDATGYKQETQYF
>TRBJ2-1|TRBV27|TRBD1|-
TGTGCCAGCAGGCCGGGACAGGGGTACAATGAGCAGTTCTTC
CASRPGQGYNEQFF
>TRBJ2-2|TRBV5-1|TRBD1|-
TGCGCCAGCAGTTCCGACAGGGGGCGATACACCGGGGAGCTGTTTTTT
CASSSDRGRYTGELFF
>TRBJ1-1|TRBV6-5|-|-
TGTGCCACTTCACTAGGACAGCTAATGAACACTGAAGCTTTCTTT
CATSLGQLMNTEAFF
>TRBJ1-5|TRBV6-1|TRBD1|-
TGTGCCAGCAGTGAAGGGACAGGGGTCCAGCCCCAGCATTTT
CASSEGTGVQPQHF
>TRBJ2-2|TRBV4-1|TRBD2|-
TGCGCCAGCAGCCCTGGACTAGCGGGTGCCGGGGAGCTGTTTTTT
CASSPGLAGAGELFF
>TRBJ1-3|TRBV6-5|-|-
TGTGCCAGCAGTCTAGTCCTTGGGCCTGGAAACACCATATATTTT
CASSLVLGPGNTIYF
>TRBJ1-2|TRBV7-9|-|-
TGTGCCAGCAGCCTGGGACGTTCCTATGGCTACACCTTC
CASSLGRSYGYTF
>TRBJ2-3|TRBV23-1|TRBD2|-
TGCGCCAGCAGCCCGGGACTAGCGGGGGGCCAGGATGCGACAGATACGCAGTATTTT
CASSPGLAGGQDATDTQYF
>TRBJ1-2|TRBV3-1/TRBV3-2|-|-
TGTGCCAGCAGCCAGAGGAATATCTACACCTTC
CASSQRNIYTF
>TRBJ2-6|TRBV6-2/TRBV6-3|-|once
TGTGCCAGCAGTTACGGGGACTCTGGGGCCAACGTCCTGACTTTC
CASSYGDSGANVLTF
>TRBJ2-5|TRBV4-1|-|once
TGCGCCAGCAGCCAGGGTAGACTAGACCAAGAGACCCAGTACTTC
CASSQGRLDQETQYF
>TRBJ1-4|TRBV7-9|TRBD1|-
TGTGCCAGCAGCTTAGCTGGGACAGTTGAAAAACTGTTTTTT
CASSLAGTVEKLFF
>TRBJ2-4|TRBV5-1|TRBD1|once
TGCGCCAGCAGCCCCGGGACAGGGGATGACATTCAGTACTTC
CASSPGTGDDIQYF
>TRBJ1-6|TRBV23-1|TRBD1|-
TGCGCCAGCAGCCAAAGGGGCAGGGGGCGCACACCCCTCCACTTT
CASSQRGRGRTPLHF
>TRBJ1-1|TRBV9|-|-
TGTGCCAGCAGTCCCACTATGGGAGGGTACACTGAAGCTTTCTTT
CASSPTMGGYTEAFF
>TRBJ1-2|TRBV10-3|-|-
TGTGCCATCAGTGTTAGTATCGGCAACTATGGCTACACCTTC
CAISVSIGNYGYTF
>TRBJ1-4|TRBV3-1/TRBV3-2|-|-
TGTGCCAGCAGCCAAGGGGATGCAACTAATGAAAAACTGTTTTTT
CASSQGDATNEKLFF
>TRBJ1-3|TRBV10-3|-|-
TGTGCCATCAGAAGTTCCAGGAGCTCTGGAAACACCATATATTTT
CAIRSSRSSGNTIYF
>TRBJ1-2|TRBV6-5|TRBD1|-
TGTGCCAGCAGTTACTCGCCAGGGGGACATGGCTACACCTTC
CASSYSPGGHGYTF
>TRBJ1-2|TRBV7-9|TRBD1|-
TGTGCCAGCAGCTTAGGACAGGGGAGGATCTACACCTTC
CASSLGQGRIYTF
>TRBJ2-2|TRBV27|TRBD1|-
TGTGCCAGCAGTTTATACGCTACAGGCGGGCTGGCGGGACAGGGTAAAACCGGGGAGCTGTTTTTT
CASSLYATGGLAGQGKTGELFF
>TRBJ1-6|TRBV27|-|few
TGTGCCAGCAGTTCCCGGACGCTCTATAATTCACCCCTCCACTTT
CASSSRTLYNSPLHF
>TRBJ1-2|TRBV5-1|TRBD1|-
TGCGCCAGCAGCTCTACCATAGGACAGGGGGCAAACTATGGCTACACCTTC
CASSSTIGQGANYGYTF
>TRBJ1-1|TRBV5-1|TRBD1|-
TGCGCCAGCAGCCTCATGACAGGGGCAGGGAACACTGAAGCTTTCTTT
CASSLMTGAGNTEAFF
>TRBJ2-5|TRBV5-1|-|-
TGCGCCAGCAGCCTCGGAATGGGGTTGCAAGAGACCCAGTACTTC
CASSLGMGLQETQYF
>TRBJ1-1|TRBV18|-|-
TGTGCCAGCTCACCACCCGGGACGGGGAACACTGAAGCTTTCTTT
CASSPPGTGNTEAFF
>TRBJ1-2|TRBV5-1|TRBD1|few
TGCGCCAGCAGCTTGACTGCAGGGGGCGGCTATGGCTACACCTTC
CASSLTAGGGYGYTF
>TRBJ2-2|TRBV4-1|-|-
TGCGCCAGCAGCCATCCCGGGCTAGGGCAAAAGAACACCGGGGAGCTGTTTTTT
CASSHPGLGQKNTGELFF
>TRBJ1-6|TRBV5-6|-|-
TGTGCCAGCAGCTTATCCCTCCGGACAGATAATTCACCCCTCCACTTT
CASSLSLRTDNSPLHF
>TRBJ2-7|TRBV30|TRBD2|once
TGTGCCTGGAGGGCTAGCGGCTTCCCCTACGAGCAGTACTTC
CAWRASGFPYEQYF
>TRBJ2-3|TRBV6-5|-|-
TGTGCCAGCAGTTACTCGATTAGAGGGGCAGATACGCAGTATTTT
CASSYSIRGADTQYF
>TRBJ2-7|TRBV29-1|TRBD1|-
TGCAGCGCTTCACAGGGGACCTACGAGCAGTACTTC
CSASQGTYEQYF
>TRBJ2-6|TRBV5-1|-|-
TGCGCCAGCAGCAGGGATGGTGGCTCTGGGGCCAACGTCCTGACTTTC
CASSRDGGSGANVLTF
>TRBJ2-7|TRBV5-4|-|-
TGTGCCAGCAGCTTGGGGGGGTGGGAGCAGTACTTC
CASSLGGWEQYF
>TRBJ2-5|TRBV12-3/TRBV12-4|-|once
TGTGCCAGCAGTTATCAGGGGAGAGAGACCCAGTACTTC
CASSYQGRETQYF
>TRBJ2-5|TRBV11-2|TRBD2|-
TGTGCCAGCAGCTGGGGGGGGGAGACCCAGTACTTC
CASSWGGETQYF
>TRBJ2-6|TRBV2|-|-
TGTGCCAGCCTAGACAGCGCAATCTCTGGGGCCAACGTCCTGACTTTC
CASLDSAISGANVLTF
>TRBJ1-5|TRBV19|-|-
TGTGCCACCTTAGACTTGACTCGGGATCAGCCCCAGCATTTT
CATLDLTRDQPQHF
>TRBJ1-2|TRBV7-2|-|once
TGTGCCAGCAGCTTAATAATAGGCCACCTAGGAAGCTACACCTTC
CASSLIIGHLGSYTF
>TRBJ2-1|TRBV27|TRBD2|-
TGTGCCAGCAGTTTCAGAGCGGGGGCGTACAATGAGCAGTTCTTC
CASSFRAGAYNEQFF
>TRBJ1-2|TRBV6-1|-|-
TGTGCCAGCAGTGAAACGGGGAAGAACTATGGCTACACCTTC
CASSETGKNYGYTF
>TRBJ1-6|TRBV30|-|-
TGTGCCTGGAGTGTGAGGTGGCCCTATAATTCACCCCTCCACTTT
CAWSVRWPYNSPLHF
>TRBJ2-3|TRBV5-4|TRBD1|-
TGTGCCAGCAGCCCGACAGGGGTAATAGCAGATACGCAGTATTTT
CASSPTGVIADTQYF
>TRBJ2-5|TRBV7-2|TRBD2|-
TGTGCCAGCAGCCTGACTAGCGGGGGGGCCAGGGAGACCCAGTACTTC
CASSLTSGGARETQYF